The entry below gives a single TCR beta chain sequence along with its context. This record belongs to a study of blood T cell repertoires in COVID-19. Study-level information: PBMCs, B-cell-depleted T cells, or T cells provided the cDNA or gDNA that made up the material.

CDR3 length: 17 residues. V lost 2 bases and J 8 bases, leaving 21 bases between the germline ends. Germline V gene sequence: CDR1 SGHDN, CDR2 FVKESK. Authors' data handling: Using reference gene primer amplification, nucleated cell counts were estimated. Only in-frame clones appear in the TCRdb table, and some are missing; sequencing was by immunoSEQ multiplex PCR. V and J calls and clone size are given by that table; D and trimming were obtained from the DNA. The repertoire consists of about 170,000 clones, with roughly 86% occurring once and the leading ten covering roughly 7%. The specimen sequenced was peripheral blood. The rearrangement uses TRBV14 and TRBJ1-4; perhaps TRBD1 as D (6 bases). This TCR derives from a man between 45 and 60 years old with active or convalescent COVID-19. The CDR3: CASSQFLGGGAREKLFF. CDR3 DNA: TGTGCCAGCAGCCAATTCCTAGGAGGGGGGGCACGGGAAAAACTGTTTTTT.